These T cell receptor beta chains were read from a single sample in a study of CD8 T cells in ankylosing spondylitis. One entry per CDR3 protein results from TCRdb running MiXCR on the 5' RACE reads. The top ten hold 7.3% of the sample, which has about 140,000 distinct CDR3 sequences, roughly 8.8% seen once. Sequencing input: synovial fluid, either unsorted or a sorted T cell fraction (not recorded which). The origin of the receptors is a male donor with ankylosing spondylitis. The CDR3 runs from the conserved cysteine through the conserved F or W. D genes are given only for firm matches. The listing skips clone size in some rows; elsewhere it reads once, few, many or a size class.

V,D,size,J,CDR3,DNA
TRBV3-1,TRBD2,.,TRBJ2-1,CACCRVLGLASNNEQFF,TGTGCCTGCTGCCGAGTACTGGGACTAGCGAGTAACAATGAGCAGTTCTTC
TRBV6-1,.,many,TRBJ1-3,CASSPRMRSSGNTIYF,TGTGCCAGCAGTCCAAGGATGAGGAGCTCTGGAAACACCATATATTTT
TRBV6-2/TRBV6-3,.,many,TRBJ2-7,CASSYSTGATPYEQYF,TGTGCCAGCAGTTACTCGACGGGAGCAACTCCTTACGAGCAGTACTTC
TRBV4-2,.,.,TRBJ2-7,CASSRDRISYEQYF,TGTGCCAGCAGCCGAGACAGAATTTCCTACGAGCAGTACTTC
TRBV6-5,TRBD1,.,TRBJ2-5,CASSYSGTGGSETQYF,TGTGCCAGCAGTTACTCCGGGACAGGGGGCTCGGAGACCCAGTACTTC
TRBV28,TRBD2,.,TRBJ2-3,CASSIPGGALHQYF,TGTGCCAGCTCCATACCGGGAGGGGCCCTTCATCAGTATTTT
TRBV28,.,.,TRBJ1-4,CASSLRREEKLFF,TGTGCCAGCAGTTTGCGTAGAGAAGAAAAACTGTTTTTT
TRBV28,TRBD1,many,TRBJ2-3,CASSLSGTGGTDTQYF,TGTGCCAGCAGTTTATCCGGGACAGGGGGCACAGATACGCAGTATTTT
TRBV3-1,.,many,TRBJ2-1,CASSQEGGQFF,TGTGCCAGCAGCCAAGAAGGGGGGCAGTTCTTC
TRBV7-8,.,.,TRBJ1-5,CASSLAGRNQPQHF,TGTGCCAGCAGCTTAGCTGGGAGGAATCAGCCCCAGCATTTT
TRBV20-1,TRBD1,few,TRBJ1-5,CSARARDRSPDQPQHF,TGCAGTGCTAGAGCCCGGGACAGATCCCCCGATCAGCCCCAGCATTTT
TRBV20-1,TRBD1,few,TRBJ2-1,CSARVLGTGSSYNEQFF,TGCAGTGCTAGAGTACTAGGGACAGGGAGCTCCTACAATGAGCAGTTCTTC
TRBV6-2/TRBV6-3,TRBD2,.,TRBJ2-7,CASRLAGPYEQYF,TGTGCCAGCAGACTAGCGGGCCCTTACGAGCAGTACTTC
TRBV29-1,TRBD1,many,TRBJ1-4,CSVTGTDNEKLFF,TGCAGCGTGACCGGGACAGATAATGAAAAACTGTTTTTT
TRBV28,.,many,TRBJ1-2,CASSLRVGRDYGYTF,TGTGCCAGCAGTTTGAGGGTGGGCAGGGACTATGGCTACACCTTC
TRBV7-7,.,many,TRBJ2-1,CASSLGRGHNEQFF,TGTGCTAGCAGCCTAGGTAGGGGACACAATGAGCAGTTCTTC
TRBV12-3/TRBV12-4,.,.,TRBJ2-1,CASSPWGSNEQFF,TGTGCCAGCAGTCCATGGGGTAGCAATGAGCAGTTCTTC
TRBV27,TRBD1,many,TRBJ1-2,CASSPRTGKGYTF,TGTGCCAGCAGTCCCCGGACAGGGAAAGGCTACACCTTC
TRBV20-1,TRBD2,many,TRBJ2-7,CSASNLAGGLDYEQYF,TGCAGTGCTAGTAATCTAGCGGGAGGGCTGGACTACGAGCAGTACTTC
TRBV27,TRBD2,few,TRBJ2-3,CASSRSGRAPVDTQYF,TGTGCCAGCAGCCGTAGCGGGAGGGCCCCCGTAGATACGCAGTATTTT
TRBV7-2,TRBD2,.,TRBJ2-2,CASSWGLAGSGELFF,TGTGCCAGCAGCTGGGGACTAGCGGGTTCCGGGGAGCTGTTTTTT
TRBV4-3,TRBD2,many,TRBJ2-3,CASSQTLQTGGADTQYF,TGCGCCAGCAGCCAAACGTTACAAACGGGAGGGGCAGATACGCAGTATTTT
TRBV19,.,.,TRBJ1-1,CASMEGLVLPFF,TGTGCCAGTATGGAGGGTTTGGTGCTACCTTTCTTT
TRBV5-6,.,few,TRBJ1-2,CASSLGTYYGYTF,TGTGCCAGCAGCTTGGGGACGTACTATGGCTACACCTTC
TRBV6-2/TRBV6-3,.,many,TRBJ1-2,CASSSGAPNYGYTF,TGTGCCAGCAGTTCCGGGGCACCTAACTATGGCTACACCTTC
TRBV12-3/TRBV12-4,.,many,TRBJ2-7,CASSLMEGREQYF,TGTGCCAGCAGTTTAATGGAGGGTCGCGAGCAGTACTTC
TRBV9,.,.,TRBJ2-3,CASSKGNPFTDTQYF,TGTGCCAGCAGTAAGGGGAACCCTTTCACAGATACGCAGTATTTT
TRBV29-1,TRBD2,many,TRBJ2-1,CSVASAGGDDEQFF,TGCAGCGTTGCTTCAGCGGGAGGCGATGATGAGCAGTTCTTC
TRBV20-1,TRBD2,few,TRBJ2-5,CSARATGGWETQYF,TGCAGTGCTAGAGCAACGGGGGGTTGGGAGACCCAGTACTTC
TRBV20-1,.,many,TRBJ2-1,CSAREGKTGNEQFF,TGCAGTGCTAGAGAGGGGAAAACAGGGAACGAGCAGTTCTTC
TRBV7-2,TRBD1,many,TRBJ1-1,CASHRGGGTEAFF,TGTGCCAGCCACAGGGGTGGGGGCACTGAAGCTTTCTTT
TRBV5-1,.,medium-sized,TRBJ2-7,CASSSVRVGEQYF,TGCGCCAGCAGCTCAGTGAGAGTAGGCGAGCAGTACTTC
TRBV12-3/TRBV12-4,.,.,TRBJ2-7,CASSFSGRTYEQYF,TGTGCCAGCAGTTTCTCGGGGAGGACCTACGAGCAGTACTTC
TRBV6-2/TRBV6-3,.,many,TRBJ2-2,CASRHLRDTLTGELFF,TGTGCCAGCAGGCATCTCCGGGACACTCTCACCGGGGAGCTGTTTTTT
TRBV4-1,TRBD1,few,TRBJ2-1,CASSLQTGTGGSYNEQFF,TGCGCCAGCAGCCTTCAAACCGGGACAGGGGGCTCCTACAATGAGCAGTTCTTC
TRBV20-1,.,many,TRBJ2-1,CSVQRGLRGNEQFF,TGCAGTGTCCAAAGGGGACTCCGGGGGAATGAGCAGTTCTTC
TRBV6-2/TRBV6-3,.,few,TRBJ2-1,CASSYQARDPVNNEQFF,TGTGCCAGCAGTTACCAGGCCCGGGACCCAGTAAACAATGAGCAGTTCTTC
TRBV15,.,.,TRBJ1-5,CATSIVSNQPQHF,TGTGCCACCAGCATTGTAAGCAATCAGCCCCAGCATTTT
TRBV10-3,.,many,TRBJ1-2,CAAWEGGYGYTF,TGTGCCGCGTGGGAAGGGGGCTATGGCTACACCTTC
TRBV7-2,TRBD2,many,TRBJ2-3,CASSPSLAGGIRDTQYF,TGTGCCAGCAGCCCCTCCCTAGCGGGGGGCATCAGAGATACGCAGTATTTT
TRBV7-9,.,many,TRBJ2-7,CASSSTRPGSHEQYF,TGTGCCAGCAGCTCCACCAGACCAGGGAGCCACGAGCAGTACTTC
TRBV4-1,.,.,TRBJ2-1,CASSQDGGRERGQFF,TGCGCCAGCAGCCAAGATGGCGGTCGGGAGAGGGGTCAGTTCTTC
TRBV6-5,TRBD1,large,TRBJ2-5,CASSYSMSRDREETQYF,TGTGCCAGCAGTTACTCCATGTCCCGGGACAGGGAAGAGACCCAGTACTTC
TRBV20-1,.,many,TRBJ2-1,CSARDWSGQFF,TGCAGTGCTAGGGACTGGTCGGGGCAGTTCTTC
TRBV5-6,.,many,TRBJ2-7,CASSGGPLSYEQYF,TGTGCCAGCAGCGGCGGACCCCTCTCCTACGAGCAGTACTTC
TRBV12-5,TRBD1,many,TRBJ2-3,CASGSIGQGSDTQYF,TGTGCTAGTGGTTCTATCGGACAGGGATCAGATACGCAGTATTTT
TRBV2,.,.,TRBJ2-2,CASIGYSYTGELFF,TGTGCCAGCATTGGGTACAGCTACACCGGGGAGCTGTTTTTT
TRBV2,.,.,TRBJ1-1,CACSFLQQTKGLKAEAFF,TGTGCCTGCAGTTTCTTGCAACAGACCAAGGGTTTGAAGGCTGAAGCTTTCTTT
TRBV10-2,TRBD2,many,TRBJ2-1,CATKREGINEQFF,TGCGCCACCAAACGGGAGGGGATCAATGAGCAGTTCTTC
TRBV7-3,.,.,TRBJ1-6,CASSLWGRWNSPLHF,TGTGCCAGCAGCTTATGGGGGCGCTGGAATTCACCCCTCCACTTT
TRBV7-2,TRBD2,many,TRBJ2-1,CASSFPTSGTNNEQFF,TGTGCCAGCAGCTTCCCGACTAGCGGGACCAACAATGAGCAGTTCTTC
TRBV20-1,.,many,TRBJ2-1,CSARDWDRDEQFF,TGCAGTGCTAGGGACTGGGACCGGGATGAGCAGTTCTTC
TRBV6-2/TRBV6-3,.,few,TRBJ1-6,CASNPGGGRYNSPLHF,TGTGCCAGCAACCCCGGGGGTGGCCGCTATAATTCACCCCTCCACTTT
TRBV12-3/TRBV12-4,TRBD2,many,TRBJ2-1,CASQRRGGYSEQFF,TGTGCCAGCCAGAGGCGGGGGGGCTATAGTGAGCAGTTCTTC